Listed here are 8 T cell receptor beta chains from one sample, sequenced in a study of T cells in Graves' hyperthyroidism and ophthalmopathy. Authors of the study amplified TCR beta CDR3 regions from RNA transcripts. First-round RT-PCR targeting the TCR CDR3 was performed with the HTBI primer set. TCRdb re-analysed the multiplex PCR reads in MiXCR, keeping a single row per CDR3 protein. This table has about 420,000 distinct CDR3 sequences, 15% to 18% appearing once. The source material was blood. The receptors stem from a woman younger than 35 with Graves' hyperthyroidism.

This clonotype was counted at least ten times. This rearrangement joins TRBV11-1 to TRBJ2-5, with D possibly being TRBD1 or TRBD2 (5 bases each). The CDR3 has 17 amino acids. The germline V gene has CDR1 SGHAT and CDR2 FQDESV (reference sequence). V lost 8 bases to trimming and J lost 5 bases, with 27 bases between them. CDR3 sequence reads: CASATYLGGLGVETQYF. The CDR3, as DNA: TGTGCCAGCGCCACTTATCTCGGAGGCCTGGGGGTGGAGACCCAGTACTTC.

With respect to this clonotype: A much bigger clone sits one base away, suggesting this may be a read error. The chain has TRBV10-3 and TRBJ2-6; D gene unclear. CDR1 ENHRY and CDR2 SYGVKD come from the germline V gene. This CDR3 has 15 amino acids. Trimming pared 4 bases from V and 3 bases from J, leaving 10 bases between. For the CDR3, the DNA is TGTGCCATCAGTGTTGGTATCTGTGGGGCCAACGTCCTGACTTTC. Translation gives CAISVGICGANVLTF.

On this clonotype: The junction does not match germline at one end; this may be a read error. The rearrangement uses TRBV3-1 and TRBJ2-1; 14 positions agree with TRBD2. The germline V gene has CDR1 LGHDT and CDR2 YNNKEL (reference sequence). The CDR3 has 19 amino acids. CDR3 sequence (DNA): TGTGCCAGCAGCCGGCTGACTAGCGGGGGGGGTAGCTCCTACAATGAGCAGTCCTTC. It yields the protein CASSRLTSGGGSSYNEQSF.

This clonotype was seen a handful of times. This chain joins TRBV5-1 and TRBJ1-1, with 10 bases matching TRBD1. This CDR3 has 15 residues. V dropped 2 bases and J dropped 10; count of bases not matched to a gene: 11. CDR1 SGHRS and CDR2 YFSETQ come from the germline V gene. The CDR3 nucleotides are TGCGCCAGCAGCTTTGGACAGGGGGAGGGAGTTTCAGCTTTCTTT. Residues: CASSFGQGEGVSAFF.

This clonotype was detected only a few times. The chain recombines TRBV20-1 with TRBJ2-1; 15 bases match TRBD2. The CDR3 is 17 amino acids. Trimming removed 5 bases from V and 2 bases from J; junction bases left unmatched: 7. CDR1 is DFQATT, CDR2 SNEGSKA, per germline (reference sequence). CDR3 residues: CSASGTSGRNTYNEQFF. DNA of the CDR3: TGCAGTGCTTCCGGGACTAGCGGGAGGAATACCTACAATGAGCAGTTCTTC.

The rearrangement joins TRBV5-1 to TRBJ1-6; 9 nucleotides agree with TRBD1. After removal of 4 bases from V and 8 bases from J, the junction contained 7 bases not matched to a gene. Per germline, CDR1 SGHRS and CDR2 YFSETQ. The CDR3 has 15 residues. The CDR3 region has the DNA TGCGCCAGCAGCCGGACAGGGGATAGGGATTCACCCCTCCACTTT. Amino acid sequence: CASSRTGDRDSPLHF.

The chain is built from TRBV5-1 and TRBJ2-6; possible D gene TRBD1, 5 bases. Trimming cost V 2 bases and J 0 bases, with 21 bases left between them. CDR1 is SGHRS and CDR2 is YFSETQ in the germline V gene. This CDR3 has 20 amino acids. In nucleotides, the CDR3 is TGCGCCAGCAGCTTTTTATACCAGGGATGCCGATTCTCTGGGGCCAACGTCCTGACTTTC. Its protein product is CASSFLYQGCRFSGANVLTF.

CDR3 region: CASSIVAGVSYEQYF. Written as DNA, the CDR3 is TGTGCCAGTAGTATAGTAGCGGGGGTCTCCTACGAGCAGTACTTC. The chain couples TRBV19 to TRBJ2-7, with 9 bases fitting TRBD2. The CDR3 totals 15 residues. The ends lost 1 base at V and 0 bases at J; junction bases unmatched: 1. Germline V gene data show CDR1 as LNHDA and CDR2 as SQIVND (reference sequence).